A selection of T cell receptor beta chains follows, all from one sample in a study of blood T cell repertoires in COVID-19. The data were produced by immunoSEQ multiplex PCR, yet TCRdb's version contains in-frame clones alone and is incomplete. The sample has more than 130,000 clones; roughly 86% are singletons. The sequencing sample was made of peripheral blood. The receptors shown here come from a man aged 45-65 years with active or convalescent COVID-19. Both conserved end residues are part of each CDR3. Each record gives: J gene, V gene, clone size, D gene, CDR3 protein, CDR3 DNA. A D gene is named only where the DNA matches it firmly. Expanded clones are given a class, and other clones once, few, many or no size at all.

TRBJ2-1 TRBV6-5 - TRBD2 CASSPAGVGGNEQFF TGTGCCAGCAGTCCCGCGGGAGTTGGGGGCAATGAGCAGTTCTTC
TRBJ2-2 TRBV2 - TRBD2 CASSVSSGRLAGELFF TGTGCCAGCAGTGTGTCTAGCGGGAGGTTGGCCGGGGAGCTGTTTTTT
TRBJ1-4 TRBV7-2 - - CASSFKQRREKLFF TGTGCCAGCAGCTTTAAGCAGAGGCGGGAAAAACTGTTTTTT
TRBJ1-2 TRBV3-1/TRBV3-2 - - CASSQETARRARGYTF TGTGCCAGCAGCCAAGAGACAGCCCGAAGAGCACGCGGCTACACCTTC
TRBJ2-4 TRBV7-2 few TRBD2 CASSLDFRLAGQSSIQYF TGTGCCAGCAGCTTAGATTTCCGGCTAGCGGGCCAGTCGTCCATTCAGTACTTC
TRBJ1-5 TRBV5-1 few - CASSSDSSGPQHF TGCGCCAGCAGCTCCGATTCGAGCGGGCCCCAGCATTTT
TRBJ1-1 TRBV12-3/TRBV12-4 - - CASRTLRGTEAFF TGTGCCAGCAGGACACTCCGGGGCACTGAAGCTTTCTTT
TRBJ1-3 TRBV18 - TRBD1 CASSPQVATGRGNTIYF TGTGCCAGCTCACCACAAGTGGCGACAGGGAGGGGAAACACCATATATTTT
TRBJ2-1 TRBV11-2 - TRBD2 CASGGRAAYNEQFF TGTGCCAGCGGCGGGAGGGCGGCCTACAATGAGCAGTTCTTC
TRBJ2-7 TRBV28 - - CASSSSTSVSYEQYF -
TRBJ1-2 TRBV25-1 - TRBD1 CASSAPDRIYGYTF TGTGCCAGCAGTGCCCCGGACAGGATTTATGGCTACACCTTC
TRBJ2-2 TRBV3-1/TRBV3-2 - TRBD1 CASGQGRNTGELFF TGTGCCAGCGGACAGGGAAGGAACACCGGGGAGCTGTTTTTT
TRBJ1-3 TRBV11-2 - - CASSRNSGISGNTIYF TGTGCCAGCAGCCGTAATTCCGGGATCTCTGGAAACACCATATATTTT
TRBJ2-1 TRBV5-1 - - CASSLQTAYNEQFF TGCGCCAGCAGCCTCCAGACAGCCTACAATGAGCAGTTCTTC
TRBJ2-5 TRBV18 - TRBD1 CASSPRRWGQGAAGHQETQYF TGTGCCAGCTCACCACGAAGGTGGGGACAGGGGGCTGCTGGGCACCAAGAGACCCAGTACTTC
TRBJ1-6 TRBV6-5 - - CASSYLQGNSPLHF TGTGCCAGCAGTTACCTACAGGGAAATTCACCCCTCCACTTT
TRBJ2-1 TRBV6-2/TRBV6-3 - - CASSYEFASYNEQFF TGTGCCAGCAGTTACGAGTTTGCCTCCTACAATGAGCAGTTCTTC
TRBJ1-2 TRBV2 - - CASRTGSTYGYTF TGTGCCAGTCGAACAGGCAGTACTTATGGCTACACCTTC
TRBJ1-4 TRBV29-1 - - CSVFGGGSHSLNEKLFF TGCAGCGTTTTTGGCGGAGGCTCACACTCCCTTAATGAAAAACTGTTTTTT
TRBJ1-1 TRBV5-1 - TRBD1 CASSAGQGDTEAFF TGCGCCAGCAGCGCAGGACAGGGAGACACTGAAGCTTTCTTT
TRBJ1-4 TRBV4-1 once TRBD1 CASSHGDRASSNEKLFF TGCGCCAGCAGCCATGGTGACAGGGCCTCCTCTAATGAAAAACTGTTTTTT
TRBJ2-3 TRBV19 - TRBD2 CAIGLAGTSTDTQYF TGTGCCATTGGACTAGCGGGTACTAGCACAGATACGCAGTATTTT
TRBJ2-7 TRBV6-5 once - CASSYRHGAYEQYF TGTGCCAGCAGTTACAGGCACGGAGCCTACGAGCAGTACTTC